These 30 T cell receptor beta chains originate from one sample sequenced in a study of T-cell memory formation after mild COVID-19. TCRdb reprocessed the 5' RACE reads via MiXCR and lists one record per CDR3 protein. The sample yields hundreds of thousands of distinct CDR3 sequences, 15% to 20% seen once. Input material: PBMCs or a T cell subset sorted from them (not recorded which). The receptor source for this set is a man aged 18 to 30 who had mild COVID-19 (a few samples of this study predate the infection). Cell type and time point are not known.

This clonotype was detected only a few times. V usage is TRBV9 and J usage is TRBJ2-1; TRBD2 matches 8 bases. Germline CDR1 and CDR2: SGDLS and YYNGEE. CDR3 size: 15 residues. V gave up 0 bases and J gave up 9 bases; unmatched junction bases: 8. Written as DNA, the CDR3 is TGTGCCAGCAGCGTAGCTGGGCTAGCGGGCGGTGAGCAGTTCTTC. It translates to CASSVAGLAGGEQFF.

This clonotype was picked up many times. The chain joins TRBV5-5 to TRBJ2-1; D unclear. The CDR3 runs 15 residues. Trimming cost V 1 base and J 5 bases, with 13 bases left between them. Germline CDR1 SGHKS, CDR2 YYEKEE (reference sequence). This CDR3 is CASSLRLAADNEQFF. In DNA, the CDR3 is TGTGCCAGCAGCTTGAGGCTCGCGGCAGACAATGAGCAGTTCTTC.

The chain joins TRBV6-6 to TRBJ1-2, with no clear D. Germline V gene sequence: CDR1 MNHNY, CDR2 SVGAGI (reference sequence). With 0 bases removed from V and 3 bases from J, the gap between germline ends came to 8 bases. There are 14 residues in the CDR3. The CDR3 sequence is CASSYSIQYYGYTF. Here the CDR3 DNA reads TGTGCCAGCAGTTACTCCATCCAGTACTATGGCTACACCTTC.

CDR3 DNA sequence: TGTGCCAGCAGCAGGGACAGACTCCAAGAGACCCAGTACTTC. It codes for CASSRDRLQETQYF. V and J are TRBV7-8 and TRBJ2-5, with TRBD1 matching 7 bases. Germline lookup yields CDR1 SGHVS and CDR2 FQNEAQ. CDR3 length: 14 residues. Unmatched junction bases numbered 4, after V lost 5 bases and J lost 1 base.

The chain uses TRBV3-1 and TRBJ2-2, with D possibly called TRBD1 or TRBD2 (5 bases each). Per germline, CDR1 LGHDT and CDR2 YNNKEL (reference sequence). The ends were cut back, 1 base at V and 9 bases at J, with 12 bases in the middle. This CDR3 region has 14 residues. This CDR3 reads CASSQASGARELFF. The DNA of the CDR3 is TGTGCCAGCAGCCAAGCATCCGGGGCCCGGGAGCTGTTTTTT.

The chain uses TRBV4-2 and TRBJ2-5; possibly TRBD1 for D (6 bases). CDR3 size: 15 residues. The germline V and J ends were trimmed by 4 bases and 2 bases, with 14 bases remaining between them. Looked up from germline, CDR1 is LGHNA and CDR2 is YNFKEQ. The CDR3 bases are TGTGCCAGCAGCCCAGGGGAGTCGGTACAAGAGACCCAGTACTTC. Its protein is CASSPGESVQETQYF.

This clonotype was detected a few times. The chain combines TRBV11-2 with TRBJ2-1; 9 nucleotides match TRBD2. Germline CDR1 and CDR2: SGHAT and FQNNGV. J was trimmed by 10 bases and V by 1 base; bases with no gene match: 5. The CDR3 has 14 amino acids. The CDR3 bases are TGTGCCAGCAGCTTAGGCCCCGGGACTAGCGAGCAGTTCTTC. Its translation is CASSLGPGTSEQFF.

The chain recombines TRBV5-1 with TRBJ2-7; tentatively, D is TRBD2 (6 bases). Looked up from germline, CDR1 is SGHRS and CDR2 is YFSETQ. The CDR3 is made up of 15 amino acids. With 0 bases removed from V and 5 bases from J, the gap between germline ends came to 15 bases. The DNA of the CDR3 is TGCGCCAGCAGCTTGGAAGGGAGGTTCTTCGACGAGCAGTACTTC. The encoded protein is CASSLEGRFFDEQYF.

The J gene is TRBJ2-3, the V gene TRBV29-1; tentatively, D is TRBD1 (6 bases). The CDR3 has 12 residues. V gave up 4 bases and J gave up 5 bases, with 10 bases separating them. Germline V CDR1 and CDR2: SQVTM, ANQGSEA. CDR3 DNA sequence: TGCAGCGTTGGGGGGCTGGTAGATACGCAGTATTTT. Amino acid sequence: CSVGGLVDTQYF.

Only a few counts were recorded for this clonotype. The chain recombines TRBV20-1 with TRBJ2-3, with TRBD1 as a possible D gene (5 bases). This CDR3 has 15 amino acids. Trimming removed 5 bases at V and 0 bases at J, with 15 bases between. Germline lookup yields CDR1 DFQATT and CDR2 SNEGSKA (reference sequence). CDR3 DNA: TGCAGTGCTGACAGACGGAAGACTAGCACAGATACGCAGTATTTT. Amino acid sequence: CSADRRKTSTDTQYF.

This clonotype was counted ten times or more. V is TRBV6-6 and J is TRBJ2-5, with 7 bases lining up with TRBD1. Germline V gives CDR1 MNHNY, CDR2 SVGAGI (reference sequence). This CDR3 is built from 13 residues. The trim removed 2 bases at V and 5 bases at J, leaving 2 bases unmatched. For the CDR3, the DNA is TGTGCCAGCAGTTACAGGGGGCGGGAGACCCAGTACTTC. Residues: CASSYRGRETQYF.

This chain's CDR3 is CASSPWYRTGSRSNYGYTF. The CDR3 region has the DNA TGTGCCAGCAGTCCCTGGTACCGGACAGGCAGCAGGTCTAACTATGGCTACACCTTC. The gene calls are TRBV12-3 or TRBV12-4 and TRBJ1-2; 7 bases fit TRBD1. CDR3 length: 19 amino acids. Trimming took 5 bases from V and 0 from J; bases not matched to a gene: 18.

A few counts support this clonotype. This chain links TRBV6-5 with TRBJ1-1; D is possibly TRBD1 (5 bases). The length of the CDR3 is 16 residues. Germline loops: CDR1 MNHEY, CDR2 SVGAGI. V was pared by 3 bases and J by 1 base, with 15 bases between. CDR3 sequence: CASSYLLAGTNTEAFF. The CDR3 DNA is TGTGCCAGCAGTTATTTGTTGGCAGGGACGAACACTGAAGCTTTCTTT.

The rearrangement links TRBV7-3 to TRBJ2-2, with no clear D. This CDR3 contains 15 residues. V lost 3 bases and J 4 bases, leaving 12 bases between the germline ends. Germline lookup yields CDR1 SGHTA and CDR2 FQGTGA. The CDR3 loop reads CASSLRPSLTGELFF. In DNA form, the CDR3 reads TGTGCCAGCAGCTTGCGGCCTTCCCTCACCGGGGAGCTGTTTTTT.

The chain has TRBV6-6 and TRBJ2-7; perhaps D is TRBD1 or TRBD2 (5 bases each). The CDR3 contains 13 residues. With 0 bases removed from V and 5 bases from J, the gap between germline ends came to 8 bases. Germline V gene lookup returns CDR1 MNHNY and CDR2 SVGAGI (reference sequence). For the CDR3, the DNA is TGTGCCAGCAGTTACTCGAGGGGAGACGAGCAGTACTTC. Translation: CASSYSRGDEQYF.

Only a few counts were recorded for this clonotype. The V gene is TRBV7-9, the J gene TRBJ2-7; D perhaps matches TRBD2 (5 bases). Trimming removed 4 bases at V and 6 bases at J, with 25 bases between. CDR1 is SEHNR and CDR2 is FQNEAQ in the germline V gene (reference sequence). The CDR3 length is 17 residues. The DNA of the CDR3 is TGTGCCAGCAGCTCACACCTGCGGGCCCGAAGGAACCGCGAGCAGTACGTC. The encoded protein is CASSSHLRARRNREQYV.

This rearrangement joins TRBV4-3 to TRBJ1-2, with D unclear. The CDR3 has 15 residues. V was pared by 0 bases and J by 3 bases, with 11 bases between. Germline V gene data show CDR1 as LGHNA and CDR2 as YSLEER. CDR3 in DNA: TGCGCCAGCAGCCAAGATACAGCGAGAGACTATGGCTACACCTTC. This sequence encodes CASSQDTARDYGYTF.

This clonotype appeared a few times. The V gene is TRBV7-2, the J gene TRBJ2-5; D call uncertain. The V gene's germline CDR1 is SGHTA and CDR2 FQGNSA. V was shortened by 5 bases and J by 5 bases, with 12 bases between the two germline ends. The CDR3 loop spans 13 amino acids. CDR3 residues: CASSGDPLETQYF. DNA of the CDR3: TGTGCCAGCAGCGGTGATCCCTTGGAGACCCAGTACTTC.

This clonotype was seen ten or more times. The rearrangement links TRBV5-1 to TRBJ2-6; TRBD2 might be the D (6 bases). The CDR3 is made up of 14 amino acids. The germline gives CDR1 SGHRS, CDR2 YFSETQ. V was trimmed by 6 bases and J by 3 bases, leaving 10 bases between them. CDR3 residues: CASNQGGGANVLTF. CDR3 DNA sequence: TGCGCCAGCAACCAGGGAGGTGGGGCCAACGTCCTGACTTTC. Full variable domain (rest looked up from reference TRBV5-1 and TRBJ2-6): KAGVTQTPRYLIKTRGQQVTLSCSPISGHRSVSWYQQTPGQGLQFLFEYFSETQRNKGNFPGRFSGRQFSNSRSEMNVSTLELGDSALYLCASNQGGGANVLTFGAGSRLTVL.

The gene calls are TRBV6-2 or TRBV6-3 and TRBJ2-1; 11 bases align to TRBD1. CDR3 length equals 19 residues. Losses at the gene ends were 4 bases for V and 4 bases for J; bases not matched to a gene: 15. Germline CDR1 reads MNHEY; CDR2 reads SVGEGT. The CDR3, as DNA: TGTGCCAGCAGTTTGGTCGGTCTCAGGCGGGACAGGGGGTACAATGAGCAGTTCTTC. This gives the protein CASSLVGLRRDRGYNEQFF.

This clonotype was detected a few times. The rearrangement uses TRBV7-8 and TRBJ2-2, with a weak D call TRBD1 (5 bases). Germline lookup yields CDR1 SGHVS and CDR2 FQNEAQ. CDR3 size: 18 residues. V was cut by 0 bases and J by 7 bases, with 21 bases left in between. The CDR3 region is CASSLALPATVYGGELFF. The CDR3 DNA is TGTGCCAGCAGCTTAGCGCTCCCGGCGACAGTCTACGGCGGGGAGCTGTTTTTT.

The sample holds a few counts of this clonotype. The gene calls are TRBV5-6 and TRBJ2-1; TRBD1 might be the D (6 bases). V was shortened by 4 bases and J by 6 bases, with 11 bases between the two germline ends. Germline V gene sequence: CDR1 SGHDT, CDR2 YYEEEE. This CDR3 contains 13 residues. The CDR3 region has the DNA TGTGCCAGCAGCCTGGGACACCCCAATGAGCAGTTCTTC. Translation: CASSLGHPNEQFF.

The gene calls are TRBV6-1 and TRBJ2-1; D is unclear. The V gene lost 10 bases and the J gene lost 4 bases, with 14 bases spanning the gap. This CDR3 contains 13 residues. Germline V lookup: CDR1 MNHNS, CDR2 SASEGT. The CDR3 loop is CATVNKPYNEQFF. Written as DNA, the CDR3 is TGTGCCACTGTGAATAAGCCGTACAATGAGCAGTTCTTC.

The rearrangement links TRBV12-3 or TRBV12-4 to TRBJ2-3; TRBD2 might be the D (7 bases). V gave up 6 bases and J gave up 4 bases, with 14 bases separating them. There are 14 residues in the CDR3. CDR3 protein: CASSLLGGPDTQYF. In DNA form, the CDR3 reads TGTGCCAGCAGCCTCCTGGGGGGGCCAGATACGCAGTATTTT.

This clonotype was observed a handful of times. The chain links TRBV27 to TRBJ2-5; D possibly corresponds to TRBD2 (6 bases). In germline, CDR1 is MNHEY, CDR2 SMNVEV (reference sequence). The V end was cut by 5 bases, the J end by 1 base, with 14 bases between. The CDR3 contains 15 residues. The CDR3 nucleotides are TGTGCCAGCAGTCTAGCTCGGGGGAGCCAAGAGACCCAGTACTTC. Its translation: CASSLARGSQETQYF.

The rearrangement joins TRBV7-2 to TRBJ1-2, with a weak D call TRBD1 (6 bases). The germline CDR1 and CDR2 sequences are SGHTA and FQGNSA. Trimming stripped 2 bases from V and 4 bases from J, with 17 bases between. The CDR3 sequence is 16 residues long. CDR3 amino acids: CASSLKGGAPSYGYTF. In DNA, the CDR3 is TGTGCCAGCAGCTTAAAGGGGGGTGCCCCTAGCTATGGCTACACCTTC.

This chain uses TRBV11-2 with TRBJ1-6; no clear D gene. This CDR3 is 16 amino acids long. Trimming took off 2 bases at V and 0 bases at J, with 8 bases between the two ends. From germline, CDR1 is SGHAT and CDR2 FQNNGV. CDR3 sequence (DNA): TGTGCCAGCAGCTTAATGACACCCTCCTATAATTCACCCCTCCACTTT. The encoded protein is CASSLMTPSYNSPLHF.

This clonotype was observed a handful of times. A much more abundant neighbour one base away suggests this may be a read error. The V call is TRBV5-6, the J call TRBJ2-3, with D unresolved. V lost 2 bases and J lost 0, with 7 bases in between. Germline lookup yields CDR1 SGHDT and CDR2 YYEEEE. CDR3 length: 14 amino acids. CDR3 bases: TGTGCCAGCAGCTTTGAGGAGAGCACAGATACGCAGTATTTT. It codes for CASSFEESTDTQYF. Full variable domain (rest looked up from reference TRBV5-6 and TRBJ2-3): DAGVTQSPTHLIKTRGQQVTLRCSPKSGHDTVSWYQQALGQGPQFIFQYYEEEERQRGNFPDRFSGHQFPNYSSELNVNALLLGDSALYLCASSFEESTDTQYFGPGTRLTVL.

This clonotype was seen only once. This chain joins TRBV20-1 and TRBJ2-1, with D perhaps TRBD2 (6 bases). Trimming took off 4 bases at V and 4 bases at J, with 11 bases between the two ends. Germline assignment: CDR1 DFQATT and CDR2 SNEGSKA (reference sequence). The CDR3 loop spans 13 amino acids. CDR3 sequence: CSATQGLYNEQFF. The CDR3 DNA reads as TGCAGTGCTACCCAGGGACTGTACAATGAGCAGTTCTTC.

Here the CDR3 DNA reads TGTGCCAGCAGCCCTTGGACAGGGGGAGAGAACACTGAAGCTTTCTTT. Its translation: CASSPWTGGENTEAFF. The V call is TRBV3-1, the J call TRBJ1-1; the match to TRBD1 covers 10 bases. V gave up 4 bases and J gave up 1 base; unmatched junction bases: 6. The CDR3 spans 16 residues. CDR1 is LGHDT, CDR2 YNNKEL, per germline (reference sequence).